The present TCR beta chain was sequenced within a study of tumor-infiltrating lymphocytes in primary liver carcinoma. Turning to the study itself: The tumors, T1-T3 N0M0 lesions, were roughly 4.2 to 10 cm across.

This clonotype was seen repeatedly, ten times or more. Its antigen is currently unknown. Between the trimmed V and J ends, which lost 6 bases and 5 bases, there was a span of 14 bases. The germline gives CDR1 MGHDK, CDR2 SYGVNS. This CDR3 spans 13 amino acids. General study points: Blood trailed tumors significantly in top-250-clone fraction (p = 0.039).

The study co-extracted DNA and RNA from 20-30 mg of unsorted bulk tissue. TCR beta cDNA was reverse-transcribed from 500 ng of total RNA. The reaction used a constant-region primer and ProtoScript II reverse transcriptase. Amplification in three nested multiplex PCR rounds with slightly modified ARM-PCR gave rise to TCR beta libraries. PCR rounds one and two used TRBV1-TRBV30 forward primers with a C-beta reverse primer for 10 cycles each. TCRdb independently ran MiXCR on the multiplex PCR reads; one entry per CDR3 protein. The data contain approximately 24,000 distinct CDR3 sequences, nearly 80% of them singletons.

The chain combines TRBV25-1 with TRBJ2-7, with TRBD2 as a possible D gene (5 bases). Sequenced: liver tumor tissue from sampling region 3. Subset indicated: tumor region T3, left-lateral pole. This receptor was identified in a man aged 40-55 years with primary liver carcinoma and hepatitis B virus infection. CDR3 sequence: CASSTIEADEQYF. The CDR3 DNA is TGTGCCAGCAGCACTATCGAAGCGGACGAGCAGTACTTC.